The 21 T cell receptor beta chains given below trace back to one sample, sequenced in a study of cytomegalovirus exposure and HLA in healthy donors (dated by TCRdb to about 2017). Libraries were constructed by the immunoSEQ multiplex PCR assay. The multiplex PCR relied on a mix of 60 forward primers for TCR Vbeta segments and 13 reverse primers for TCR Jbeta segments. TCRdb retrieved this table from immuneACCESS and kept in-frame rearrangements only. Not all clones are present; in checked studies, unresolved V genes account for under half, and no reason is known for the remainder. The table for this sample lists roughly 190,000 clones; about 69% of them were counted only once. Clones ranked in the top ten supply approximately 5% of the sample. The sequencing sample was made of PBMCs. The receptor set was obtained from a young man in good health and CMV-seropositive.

The CDR3 DNA is TGTGCCAGCAGCCCTAGGACGGGACTAGCGGAATACAATGAGCAGTTCTTC. Residues: CASSPRTGLAEYNEQFF. The chain is built from TRBV9 and TRBJ2-1; 11 bases map to TRBD2. The CDR3 covers 17 residues. The germline V gene encodes CDR1 SGDLS and CDR2 YYNGEE. The V gene end was trimmed by 4 bases and the J gene end by 4 bases; junction bases not matched to a gene: 10. The variable domain in full, completed from reference TRBV9 and TRBJ2-1, reads DSGVTQTPKHLITATGQRVTLRCSPRSGDLSVYWYQQSLDQGLQFLIQYYNGEERAKGNILERFSAQQFPDLHSELNLSSLELGDSALYFCASSPRTGLAEYNEQFFGPGTRLTVL.

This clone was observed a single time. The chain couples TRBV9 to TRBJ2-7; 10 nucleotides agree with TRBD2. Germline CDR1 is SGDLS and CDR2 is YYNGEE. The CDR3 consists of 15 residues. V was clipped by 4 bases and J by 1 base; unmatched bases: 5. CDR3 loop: CASSPGLAESYEQYF. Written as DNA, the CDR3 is TGTGCCAGCAGCCCCGGACTAGCGGAGTCCTACGAGCAGTACTTC.

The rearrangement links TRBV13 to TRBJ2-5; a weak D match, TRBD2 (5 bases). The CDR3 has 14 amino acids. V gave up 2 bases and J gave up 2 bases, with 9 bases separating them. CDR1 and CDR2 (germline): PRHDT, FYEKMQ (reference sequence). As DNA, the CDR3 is TGTGCCAGCAGCTTACAAGGAGGTCAAGAGACCCAGTACTTC. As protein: CASSLQGGQETQYF. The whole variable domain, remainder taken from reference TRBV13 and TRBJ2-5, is AAGVIQSPRHLIKEKRETATLKCYPIPRHDTVYWYQQGPGQDPQFLISFYEKMQSDKGSIPDRFSAQQFSDYHSELNMSSLELGDSALYFCASSLQGGQETQYFGPGTRLLVL.

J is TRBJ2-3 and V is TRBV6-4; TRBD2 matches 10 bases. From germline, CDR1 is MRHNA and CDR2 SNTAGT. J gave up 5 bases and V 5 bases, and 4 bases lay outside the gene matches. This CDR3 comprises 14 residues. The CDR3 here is CASSSGRAGDTQYF. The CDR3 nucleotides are TGTGCCAGCAGTAGCGGGAGGGCCGGAGATACGCAGTATTTT.

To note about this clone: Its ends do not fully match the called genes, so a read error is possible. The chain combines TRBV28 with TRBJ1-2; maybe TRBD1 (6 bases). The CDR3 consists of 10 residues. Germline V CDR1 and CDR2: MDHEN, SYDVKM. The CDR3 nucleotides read TGTGCCAGCAGTGGGTACAGGGCAAACTTC. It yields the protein CASSGYRANF.

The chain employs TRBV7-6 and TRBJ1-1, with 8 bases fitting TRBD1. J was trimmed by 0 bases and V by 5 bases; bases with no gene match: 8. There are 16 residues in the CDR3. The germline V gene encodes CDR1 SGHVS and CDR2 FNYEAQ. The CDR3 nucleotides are TGTGCCAGCAGCCCCGTGGACAGGGCCATGAACACTGAAGCTTTCTTT. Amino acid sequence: CASSPVDRAMNTEAFF.

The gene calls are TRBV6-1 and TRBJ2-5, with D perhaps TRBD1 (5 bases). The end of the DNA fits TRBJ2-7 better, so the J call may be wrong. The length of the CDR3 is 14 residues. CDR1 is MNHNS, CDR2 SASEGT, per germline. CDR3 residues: CASSEVLGVGEQYF. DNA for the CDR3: TGTGCCAGCAGTGAAGTGTTAGGGGTCGGCGAGCAGTACTTC.

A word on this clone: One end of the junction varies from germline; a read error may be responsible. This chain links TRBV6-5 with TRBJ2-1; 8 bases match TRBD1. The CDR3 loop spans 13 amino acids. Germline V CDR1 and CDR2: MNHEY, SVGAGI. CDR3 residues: CAISESTGDEQFF. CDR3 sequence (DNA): TGTGCCATCAGTGAGTCGACAGGGGATGAGCAGTTCTTC.

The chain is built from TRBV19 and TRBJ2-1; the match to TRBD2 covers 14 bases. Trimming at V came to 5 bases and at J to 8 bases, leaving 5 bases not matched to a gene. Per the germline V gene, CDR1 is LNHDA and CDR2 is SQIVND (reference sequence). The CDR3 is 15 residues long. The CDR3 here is CASSPGLAGADEQFF. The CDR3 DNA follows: TGTGCCAGTAGTCCGGGACTAGCGGGAGCAGATGAGCAGTTCTTC.

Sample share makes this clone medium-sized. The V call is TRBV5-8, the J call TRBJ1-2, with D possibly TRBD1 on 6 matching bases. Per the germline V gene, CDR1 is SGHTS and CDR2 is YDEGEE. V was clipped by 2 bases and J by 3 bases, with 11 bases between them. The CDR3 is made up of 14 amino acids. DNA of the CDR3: TGTGCCAGCAGCTTCAGGGGAGTGGACTATGGCTACACCTTC. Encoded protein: CASSFRGVDYGYTF.

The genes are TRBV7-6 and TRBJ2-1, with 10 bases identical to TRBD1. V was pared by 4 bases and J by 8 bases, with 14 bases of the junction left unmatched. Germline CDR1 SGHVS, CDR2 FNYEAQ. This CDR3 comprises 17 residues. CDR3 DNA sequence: TGTGCCAGCAGCTCCGGGGACAGGGGCCCACAGAGGGATGAGCAGTTCTTC. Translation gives CASSSGDRGPQRDEQFF.

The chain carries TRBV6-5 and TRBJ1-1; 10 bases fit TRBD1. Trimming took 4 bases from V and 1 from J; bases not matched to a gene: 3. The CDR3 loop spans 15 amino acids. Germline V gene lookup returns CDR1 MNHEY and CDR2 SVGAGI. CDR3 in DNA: TGTGCCAGCAGTTGGGACAGGGGATCGAACACTGAAGCTTTCTTT. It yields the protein CASSWDRGSNTEAFF.

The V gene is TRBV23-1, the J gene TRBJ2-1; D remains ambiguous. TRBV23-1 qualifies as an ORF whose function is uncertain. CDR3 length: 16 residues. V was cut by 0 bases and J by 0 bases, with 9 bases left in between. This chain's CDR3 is CASSQSRQVSYNEQFF. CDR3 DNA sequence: TGCGCCAGCAGTCAATCGCGCCAGGTCTCCTACAATGAGCAGTTCTTC.

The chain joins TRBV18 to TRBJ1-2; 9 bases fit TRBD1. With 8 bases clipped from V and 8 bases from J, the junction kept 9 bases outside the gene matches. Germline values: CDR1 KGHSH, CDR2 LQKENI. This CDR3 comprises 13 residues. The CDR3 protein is CASTTDRGVGYTF. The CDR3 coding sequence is TGTGCCAGCACTACGGACAGGGGAGTAGGCTACACCTTC.

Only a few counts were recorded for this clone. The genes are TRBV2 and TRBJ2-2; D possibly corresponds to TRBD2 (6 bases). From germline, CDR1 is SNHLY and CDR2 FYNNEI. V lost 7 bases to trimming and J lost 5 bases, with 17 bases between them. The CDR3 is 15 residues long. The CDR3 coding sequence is TGTGCCAGCACCGCGGAGGGAATATGGACCGGGGAGCTGTTTTTT. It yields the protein CASTAEGIWTGELFF.

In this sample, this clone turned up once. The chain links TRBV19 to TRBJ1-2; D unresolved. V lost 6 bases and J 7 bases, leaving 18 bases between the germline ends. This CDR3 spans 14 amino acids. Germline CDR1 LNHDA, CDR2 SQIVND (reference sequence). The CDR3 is CASSRPGLDFGYTF. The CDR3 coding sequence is TGTGCCAGTAGCCGACCAGGACTTGATTTTGGCTACACCTTC.

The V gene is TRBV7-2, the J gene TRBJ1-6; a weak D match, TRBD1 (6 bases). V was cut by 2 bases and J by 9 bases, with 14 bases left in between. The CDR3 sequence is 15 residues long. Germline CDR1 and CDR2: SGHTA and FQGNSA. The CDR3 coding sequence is TGTGCCAGCAGCTTAAGCCCAGGGGCGGGTTCACCCCTCCACTTT. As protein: CASSLSPGAGSPLHF.

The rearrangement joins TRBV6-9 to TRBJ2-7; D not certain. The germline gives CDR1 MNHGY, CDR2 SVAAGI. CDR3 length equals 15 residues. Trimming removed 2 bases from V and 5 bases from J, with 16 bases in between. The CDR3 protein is CASSYPKVRGHEQYF. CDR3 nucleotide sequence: TGTGCCAGCAGTTATCCCAAGGTCCGCGGCCACGAGCAGTACTTC.

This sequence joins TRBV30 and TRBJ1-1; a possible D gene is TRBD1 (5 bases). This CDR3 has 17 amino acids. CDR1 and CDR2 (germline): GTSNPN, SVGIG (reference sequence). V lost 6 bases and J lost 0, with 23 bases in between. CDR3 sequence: CACSYDPGRGMNTEAFF. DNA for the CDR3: TGTGCCTGTTCTTATGACCCGGGGAGGGGCATGAACACTGAAGCTTTCTTT.

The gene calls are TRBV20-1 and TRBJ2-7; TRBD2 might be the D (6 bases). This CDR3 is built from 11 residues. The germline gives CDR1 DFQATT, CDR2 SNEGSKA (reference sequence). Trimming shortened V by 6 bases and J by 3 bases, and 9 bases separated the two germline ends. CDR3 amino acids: CSAGSGYEQYF. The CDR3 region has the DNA TGCAGTGCCGGGAGTGGCTACGAGCAGTACTTC.

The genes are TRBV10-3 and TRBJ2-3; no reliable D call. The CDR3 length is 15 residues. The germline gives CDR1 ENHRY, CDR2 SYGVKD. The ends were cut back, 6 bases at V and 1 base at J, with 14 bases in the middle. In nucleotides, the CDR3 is TGTGCCATCAGCCCCGAAGTCCTACGCACAGATACGCAGTATTTT. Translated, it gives CAISPEVLRTDTQYF.